These T cell receptor beta chains were read from a single sample in a study of T-cell memory formation after mild COVID-19. TCRdb reprocessed the 5' RACE reads via MiXCR and lists one record per CDR3 protein. The repertoire holds roughly 250,000 distinct CDR3 sequences, with over 15% as singletons. The sequenced sample was PBMCs or a T cell subset sorted from them (not recorded which). These receptors came from a man between 18 and 29 years old who had mild COVID-19 (a few samples of this study predate the infection). Cell type and time point are not known. Both conserved end residues are trimmed from each CDR3. The order of the fields is CDR3 protein, J gene, clone size, V gene. For some rows the clone size is stated as once, few or many, or as a class when expanded; others skip it.

CDR3: ASLDEQY
J: TRBJ2-7
size: few
V: TRBV6-2/TRBV6-3

CDR3: ASSQEGDSRWGTQY
J: TRBJ2-3
size: few
V: TRBV4-2

CDR3: ASSRRDFGEQY
J: TRBJ2-7
size: .
V: TRBV7-8

CDR3: ASSLDLDAIQY
J: TRBJ2-4
size: many
V: TRBV11-2

CDR3: ASSVVQFNSPLH
J: TRBJ1-6
size: few
V: TRBV9

CDR3: ASSLEQG
J: TRBJ1-1
size: few
V: TRBV7-9

CDR3: SASNRGPYNEQF
J: TRBJ2-1
size: .
V: TRBV20-1

CDR3: ASRGTVDYEQY
J: TRBJ2-7
size: many
V: TRBV5-1

CDR3: ASSLQGAQNTEAF
J: TRBJ1-1
size: few
V: TRBV4-1

CDR3: ASRRTGEEEQY
J: TRBJ2-7
size: few
V: TRBV5-1

CDR3: ASSYSMGAGANVLT
J: TRBJ2-6
size: few
V: TRBV6-6

CDR3: ASSYAGASTDTQY
J: TRBJ2-3
size: .
V: TRBV6-5

CDR3: ASSRTTGRNEQY
J: TRBJ2-7
size: few
V: TRBV5-1

CDR3: ASIDRGNYGYT
J: TRBJ1-2
size: .
V: TRBV2

CDR3: ASSYGTLEQF
J: TRBJ2-1
size: few
V: TRBV3-1

CDR3: ASSQEMYGGYGYT
J: TRBJ1-2
size: few
V: TRBV3-1

CDR3: ASSLVGQDNQPQH
J: TRBJ1-5
size: .
V: TRBV5-1

CDR3: SVDGGQDQETQY
J: TRBJ2-5
size: .
V: TRBV29-1

CDR3: ASSQVPRGTGELF
J: TRBJ2-2
size: few
V: TRBV4-3

CDR3: ASRSRGGANVLT
J: TRBJ2-6
size: .
V: TRBV27

CDR3: ASLRGESYTQY
J: TRBJ2-3
size: .
V: TRBV12-3/TRBV12-4

CDR3: ASSPGDRDAF
J: TRBJ1-1
size: few
V: TRBV3-1

CDR3: ASSHTLGGNYEQY
J: TRBJ2-7
size: .
V: TRBV4-1

CDR3: ASSPWGPGVVNTEAF
J: TRBJ1-1
size: few
V: TRBV23-1

CDR3: ASSKGTSGGEQF
J: TRBJ2-1
size: few
V: TRBV5-1

CDR3: ASHQYQETQY
J: TRBJ2-5
size: many
V: TRBV5-1

CDR3: ASSLKAQGMLYGYT
J: TRBJ1-2
size: .
V: TRBV5-1

CDR3: ASSSRGGDEKLF
J: TRBJ1-4
size: .
V: TRBV12-3/TRBV12-4

CDR3: ASSPTSPGVEQF
J: TRBJ2-1
size: .
V: TRBV11-2

CDR3: ASSQDMAARGRRF
J: TRBJ1-1
size: .
V: TRBV4-2

CDR3: ASSAGTQETQY
J: TRBJ2-5
size: few
V: TRBV9

CDR3: ATSRRENEQF
J: TRBJ2-1
size: many
V: TRBV15

CDR3: ASSFSARQGDNYGYT
J: TRBJ1-2
size: .
V: TRBV5-1

CDR3: ASSRGSDYGYT
J: TRBJ1-2
size: few
V: TRBV6-5

CDR3: ASSLRQAGTEAF
J: TRBJ1-1
size: .
V: TRBV12-3/TRBV12-4

CDR3: ASSSGQGSTGELF
J: TRBJ2-2
size: .
V: TRBV7-3

CDR3: ASSFGRFYGYT
J: TRBJ1-2
size: many
V: TRBV7-9

CDR3: ASSYSRAEADTQY
J: TRBJ2-3
size: few
V: TRBV6-2/TRBV6-3

CDR3: ASSLTPGLAGGDPIETQY
J: TRBJ2-5
size: .
V: TRBV12-3/TRBV12-4

CDR3: SGLAGDQLGDTQY
J: TRBJ2-3
size: .
V: TRBV29-1

CDR3: ASSPTRGLAEETQY
J: TRBJ2-5
size: few
V: TRBV7-9

CDR3: ASSYRDRGSGTKNIQY
J: TRBJ2-4
size: few
V: TRBV6-6

CDR3: ASSQDELVNTDTQY
J: TRBJ2-3
size: .
V: TRBV4-3

CDR3: ASSLTGGVEKLF
J: TRBJ1-4
size: few
V: TRBV7-9

CDR3: ATSDPGSTDTQY
J: TRBJ2-3
size: .
V: TRBV24-1

CDR3: AWSKGPVADTQY
J: TRBJ2-3
size: few
V: TRBV30

CDR3: ASSLSGGAVYEQY
J: TRBJ2-7
size: few
V: TRBV7-2

CDR3: ASSLRQGKAF
J: TRBJ1-1
size: few
V: TRBV28

CDR3: ASSPPRENNEQF
J: TRBJ2-1
size: .
V: TRBV18

CDR3: ASSQDRSWLRSYEQY
J: TRBJ2-7
size: .
V: TRBV4-3

CDR3: ASRSPSRGGNYGYT
J: TRBJ1-2
size: .
V: TRBV27

CDR3: ASSSRGHTDTQY
J: TRBJ2-3
size: many
V: TRBV7-7

CDR3: ASSPPSRNTEAF
J: TRBJ1-1
size: .
V: TRBV18

CDR3: SVAQIHFLSTDTQY
J: TRBJ2-3
size: many
V: TRBV29-1

CDR3: ASSLGPSGSTDTQY
J: TRBJ2-3
size: many
V: TRBV5-1

CDR3: ASSRSGGTSGPNEQF
J: TRBJ2-1
size: many
V: TRBV4-3

CDR3: ASSLQDVTGELF
J: TRBJ2-2
size: few
V: TRBV12-3/TRBV12-4

CDR3: ASSLEGAYEQY
J: TRBJ2-7
size: .
V: TRBV7-3